Shown below are 6 T cell receptor beta chains from a single sample sequenced in a study of human T cells and chemical hapten exposure listed by TCRdb under 2021. The time point label for this specimen denotes: patch test 1, 2 weeks after DPC sensitization. What the treatment or condition label conveys for this sample: therapeutic diphenylcyclopropenone sensitization with weekly scalp DPC. Library prep was done by RACE. Reads for this sample came from a NextSeq 500. TCRdb reanalyzed the raw reads on its own, using fastp at Q25 for trimming and MiXCR for clone calling, and kept in-frame beta chains. Each CDR3 protein gets just one entry, which takes the most common genes and DNA from the rows behind it. The sample table contains around 380,000 distinct CDR3 sequences; only one count was recorded for about 4.4% of them. The top ten hold around 2% of the sample. Specimen: whole blood, collected in connection with sensitization to the hapten diphenylcyclopropenone (DPC). The source of these receptors is a woman aged 50 to 60 with alopecia areata. Some clones in this sample may be carry-over from other donors' samples.

There are many counts of this clonotype. The chain employs TRBV28 and TRBJ2-4; 8 nucleotides match TRBD1. Germline lookup yields CDR1 MDHEN and CDR2 SYDVKM. The CDR3 runs 13 residues. V lost 4 bases to trimming and J lost 8 bases; unmatched junction nucleotides: 4. The CDR3 loop is CASSSGQEDIQYF. The CDR3 nucleotides are TGTGCCAGCAGTTCGGGACAGGAGGACATTCAGTACTTC.

Ten or more counts support this clonotype. J is TRBJ2-4 and V is TRBV20-1, with 9 positions matching TRBD2. The V and J ends lost 6 bases and 0 bases, in that order; junction bases with no gene match: 15. The CDR3 has 18 residues. CDR1 is DFQATT and CDR2 is SNEGSKA in the germline V gene (reference sequence). CDR3 sequence reads: CSAPTGASGALAKNIQYF. As DNA, the CDR3 is TGCAGTGCCCCCACCGGGGCTAGCGGGGCTCTAGCCAAAAACATTCAGTACTTC.

The chain couples TRBV27 to TRBJ1-1; D might be TRBD1 (5 bases). V lost 5 bases and J lost 0, with 13 bases in between. The germline CDR1 and CDR2 sequences are MNHEY and SMNVEV (reference sequence). This CDR3 region has 15 residues. The CDR3 DNA is TGTGCCAGCAGTCCGGCGGGACTGATGAACACTGAAGCTTTCTTT. It is translated as CASSPAGLMNTEAFF.

This clonotype was observed at least ten times. V gene TRBV2 combines with J gene TRBJ2-3; TRBD2 is a possible D gene (6 bases). The CDR3 is 12 amino acids. Germline CDR1 SNHLY, CDR2 FYNNEI. V was pared by 8 bases and J by 9 bases, with 15 bases between. CDR3 amino acids: CASVGLLSTQYF. The CDR3 DNA sequence: TGTGCCAGCGTTGGACTATTAAGCACGCAGTATTTT.

This clonotype was observed many times. V usage is TRBV4-3 and J usage is TRBJ2-1; no firm D call. The CDR3 has 16 amino acids. V was cut by 0 bases and J by 0 bases, with 9 bases left in between. Germline values: CDR1 LGHNA, CDR2 YSLEER. CDR3 DNA: TGCGCCAGCAGCCAAGACGTCGGAAGCTCCTACAATGAGCAGTTCTTC. It encodes CASSQDVGSSYNEQFF.

This clonotype was observed a few times. The rearrangement uses TRBV6-1 and TRBJ1-3; weak D call: TRBD1 (6 bases). V was shortened by 5 bases and J by 0 bases, with 17 bases between the two germline ends. The V gene's germline CDR1 is MNHNS and CDR2 SASEGT. The CDR3 spans 17 residues. CDR3 region: CASSLGGQKSSGNTIYF. CDR3 DNA sequence: TGTGCCAGCAGTCTGGGGGGGCAAAAGAGCTCTGGAAACACCATATATTTT.